This T cell receptor beta chain was sequenced in a study of blood T cell repertoires in COVID-19. The wider study: Sites in the United States, Italy and Spain provided acute and convalescent COVID-19 samples. PBMCs, B-cell-depleted T cells, or T cells provided the cDNA or gDNA that made up the material.

Per the original methods: Estimation of nucleated cell counts was performed using reference gene primer amplification. TCRdb keeps only in-frame clones here, not all; method: immunoSEQ multiplex PCR. V, J and clone size are those of that table, while D and trimming were read from the DNA. The table shows about 140,000 clones, with more than 75% occurring only once. Germline V lookup: CDR1 MDHEN, CDR2 SYDVKM. V lost 8 bases and J 0 bases, leaving 17 bases between the germline ends. The CDR3 totals 16 residues. The source material was peripheral blood. The receptor was derived from a woman of 80 years or more with acute or convalescent COVID-19. The V gene is TRBV28, the J gene TRBJ1-3; no clear D. The CDR3 region is CASLQTTLYSGNTIYF. The CDR3, as DNA: TGTGCCAGCTTACAGACAACCCTCTACTCTGGAAACACCATATATTTT.